This T cell receptor beta chain originates from a study of OX40 agonist ivuxolimab in advanced cancers. Study-wide background: Ivuxolimab, which patients received intravenously every 2 weeks, was dosed at 0.01 to 10 mg/kg. One hepatocellular carcinoma and a couple of cutaneous melanoma patients partially responded.

The CDR3 consists of 12 residues. Trimming took off 3 bases at V and 9 bases at J, with 9 bases between the two ends. Germline V lookup: CDR1 SNHLY, CDR2 FYNNEI. The method was immunoSEQ multiplex PCR; TCRdb's version includes in-frame clones alone and lacks a portion of them. The data show roughly 42,000 clones, 75% to 90% seen once. The material sequenced was CD4+ or CD8+ T cells sorted from blood, taken in a trial of the OX40 agonist ivuxolimab. V usage is TRBV2 and J usage is TRBJ1-5; weak D call: TRBD1 (5 bases). This receptor was taken from an adult with an advanced solid tumor such as melanoma, head and neck, liver or kidney cancer. CDR3: CASSEGLGPQHF. CDR3 bases: TGTGCCAGCAGTGAGGGACTCGGGCCCCAGCATTTT. The full variable domain, rest sourced from reference TRBV2 and TRBJ1-5, is EPEVTQTPSHQVTQMGQEVILRCVPISNHLYFYWYRQILGQKVEFLVSFYNNEISEKSEIFDDQFSVERPDGSNFTLKIRSTKLEDSAMYFCASSEGLGPQHFGDGTRLSIL.